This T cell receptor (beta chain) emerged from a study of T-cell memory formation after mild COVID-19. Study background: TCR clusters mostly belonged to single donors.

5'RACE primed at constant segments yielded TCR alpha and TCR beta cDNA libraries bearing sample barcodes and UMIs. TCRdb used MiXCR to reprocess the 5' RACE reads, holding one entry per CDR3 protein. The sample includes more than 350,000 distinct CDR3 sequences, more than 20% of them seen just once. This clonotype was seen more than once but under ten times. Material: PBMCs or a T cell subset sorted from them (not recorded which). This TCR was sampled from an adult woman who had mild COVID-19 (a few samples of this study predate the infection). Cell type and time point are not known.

CDR3: CASSLRASGSKIDEQFF. In DNA, the CDR3 is TGTGCCAGCAGTTTAAGGGCTAGCGGGAGTAAAATTGATGAGCAGTTCTTC. The chain joins TRBV27 to TRBJ2-1, with 10 nucleotides matching TRBD2. The CDR3 has 17 amino acids. The trim removed 2 bases at V and 8 bases at J, leaving 12 bases unmatched. Germline CDR1 is MNHEY and CDR2 is SMNVEV (reference sequence).